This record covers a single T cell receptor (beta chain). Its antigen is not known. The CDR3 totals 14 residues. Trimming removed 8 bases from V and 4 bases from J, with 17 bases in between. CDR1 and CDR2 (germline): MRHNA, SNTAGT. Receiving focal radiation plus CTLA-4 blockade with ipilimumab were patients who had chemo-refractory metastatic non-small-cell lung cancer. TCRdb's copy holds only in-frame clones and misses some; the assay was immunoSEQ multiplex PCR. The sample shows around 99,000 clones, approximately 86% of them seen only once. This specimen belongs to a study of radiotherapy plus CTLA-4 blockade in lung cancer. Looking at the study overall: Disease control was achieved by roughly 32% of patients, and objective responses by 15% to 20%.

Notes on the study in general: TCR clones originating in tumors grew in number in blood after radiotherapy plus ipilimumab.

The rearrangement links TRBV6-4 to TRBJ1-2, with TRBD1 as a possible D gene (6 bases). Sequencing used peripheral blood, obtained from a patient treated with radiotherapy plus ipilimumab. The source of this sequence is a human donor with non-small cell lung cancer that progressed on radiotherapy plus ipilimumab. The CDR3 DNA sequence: TGTGCCAGCTCCCCGGGGGCAGGCCTCTATGGCTACACCTTC. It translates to CASSPGAGLYGYTF.